This TCR beta chain originates from a study of OX40 agonist ivuxolimab in advanced cancers. Study details: At doses from 0.01 to 10 mg/kg, patients were given intravenous ivuxolimab every 2 weeks.

Data came from immunoSEQ multiplex PCR; TCRdb stores just in-frame clones and leaves some out. This table holds 15,000 or so clones, roughly three quarters found once. The study, taken as a whole, reports: At doses 0.1 to 3.0 mg/kg, CD4+ and CD8+ clones expanded.

The CDR3 contains 15 residues. Germline lookup yields CDR1 MDHEN and CDR2 SYDVKM. V was trimmed by 5 bases and J by 6 bases, leaving 16 bases between them. This clone was seen a single time. Its antigen remains unidentified. The chain joins TRBV28 to TRBJ1-4, with D perhaps TRBD1 (5 bases). The sample consisted of CD4+ or CD8+ T cells sorted from blood, taken in a trial of the OX40 agonist ivuxolimab. This TCR was recovered from an adult with an advanced solid tumor such as melanoma, head and neck, liver or kidney cancer. CDR3 loop: CASSALQGMDEKLFF. The CDR3 region has the DNA TGTGCCAGCAGTGCCCTCCAGGGAATGGATGAAAAACTGTTTTTT.